This is a list of T cell receptor beta chains from one sample in a study of early T cells in non-severe SARS-CoV-2 infection. TCRdb re-analysed the 5' RACE reads in MiXCR, keeping a single row per CDR3 protein. The data contain around 40,000 distinct CDR3 sequences, roughly a tenth of them singletons. Sequenced: whole blood. The receptor set was obtained from an adult who was a healthcare worker with PCR-confirmed SARS-CoV-2 infection or an uninfected control (not recorded which). CDR3s include the opening cysteine and the closing phenylalanine or tryptophan. Fields, in order: CDR3 DNA, CDR3 protein, J gene, V gene, D gene, clone size. D genes are given only for firm matches. The listing skips clone size in some rows; elsewhere it reads once, few, many or a size class.

cdr3_nt: TGTGCCAGCAGCCCATGGACAGGGTACTACGAGCAGTACTTC
cdr3_aa: CASSPWTGYYEQYF
j_call: TRBJ2-7
v_call: TRBV7-2
d_call: TRBD1
clone_size: -

cdr3_nt: TGTGCCAGTAGTAATTCACGGGACAGGACCTACGAGCAGTACTTC
cdr3_aa: CASSNSRDRTYEQYF
j_call: TRBJ2-7
v_call: TRBV19
d_call: TRBD1
clone_size: many

cdr3_nt: TGCAGCGCCCGACCCAGGAGGGATGAGCAGTTCTTC
cdr3_aa: CSARPRRDEQFF
j_call: TRBJ2-1
v_call: TRBV29-1
d_call: -
clone_size: many

cdr3_nt: TGCAGTGCTAGAGATATCGGGGAGATGGGTGAAGCTTTCTTT
cdr3_aa: CSARDIGEMGEAFF
j_call: TRBJ1-1
v_call: TRBV20-1
d_call: -
clone_size: many

cdr3_nt: TGTGCCAGCAGGGGGAGGGACTACTGGCAGTATTTT
cdr3_aa: CASRGRDYWQYF
j_call: TRBJ2-3
v_call: TRBV12-3/TRBV12-4
d_call: TRBD2
clone_size: few

cdr3_nt: TGCGCCAGCAGCCAAGATTCGGGCACCCTTTTGGGCTCTGGGGCCAACGTCCTGACTTTC
cdr3_aa: CASSQDSGTLLGSGANVLTF
j_call: TRBJ2-6
v_call: TRBV4-3
d_call: -
clone_size: many

cdr3_nt: TGCAGTGCTAGAGCGGGCGTAACAGGGTCCCGCACAGATACGCAGTATTTT
cdr3_aa: CSARAGVTGSRTDTQYF
j_call: TRBJ2-3
v_call: TRBV20-1
d_call: -
clone_size: -

cdr3_nt: TGTGCCAGCAGCTTAAACTCGGCAGATACGCAGTATTTT
cdr3_aa: CASSLNSADTQYF
j_call: TRBJ2-3
v_call: TRBV7-2
d_call: -
clone_size: -

cdr3_nt: TGTGCCAGCAGGGCGGGGTCAGGGAGTTCACCCCTCCACTTT
cdr3_aa: CASRAGSGSSPLHF
j_call: TRBJ1-6
v_call: TRBV12-3/TRBV12-4
d_call: -
clone_size: many

cdr3_nt: TGCGCCAGCAGCTTCACACAGGCCTCTAATTCACCCCTCCACTTT
cdr3_aa: CASSFTQASNSPLHF
j_call: TRBJ1-6
v_call: TRBV5-1
d_call: -
clone_size: few

cdr3_nt: TGTGCCAGCAGCTTAGCGGGGATGTGGGACACTGAAGCTTTCTTT
cdr3_aa: CASSLAGMWDTEAFF
j_call: TRBJ1-1
v_call: TRBV11-3
d_call: -
clone_size: many

cdr3_nt: TGTGCCAGCGCAGGGGGCTTTAGTCAGCCCCAGCATTTT
cdr3_aa: CASAGGFSQPQHF
j_call: TRBJ1-5
v_call: TRBV6-2/TRBV6-3
d_call: TRBD1
clone_size: few

cdr3_nt: TGTGCCAGCAGCTTAGGTGGGGACAACCAAGAGACCCAGTACTTC
cdr3_aa: CASSLGGDNQETQYF
j_call: TRBJ2-5
v_call: TRBV11-2
d_call: -
clone_size: few

cdr3_nt: TGTGCCAGCAGTTACTCGATTAATCGGCAAGGGACTTTCTTT
cdr3_aa: CASSYSINRQGTFF
j_call: TRBJ1-1
v_call: TRBV6-5
d_call: -
clone_size: many

cdr3_nt: TGTGCCAGCATCCCGACGGACTCTAGCACAGATACGCAGTATTTT
cdr3_aa: CASIPTDSSTDTQYF
j_call: TRBJ2-3
v_call: TRBV5-5
d_call: -
clone_size: many

cdr3_nt: TGCGCCAGCAGCCAATACGCTAGCGGGGGGGTGGGCGTTGAGCAGTTCTTC
cdr3_aa: CASSQYASGGVGVEQFF
j_call: TRBJ2-1
v_call: TRBV4-3
d_call: TRBD2
clone_size: many

cdr3_nt: TGTGCCAGCAGAGGGACAGGGAATCAGCCCCAGCATTTT
cdr3_aa: CASRGTGNQPQHF
j_call: TRBJ1-5
v_call: TRBV12-3/TRBV12-4
d_call: TRBD1
clone_size: many

cdr3_nt: TGTGCCAGCAGCGGGACTAGCGGGGACCAAGAGACCCAGTACTTC
cdr3_aa: CASSGTSGDQETQYF
j_call: TRBJ2-5
v_call: TRBV6-5
d_call: TRBD2
clone_size: -

cdr3_nt: TGTGCTAGCAGCCGGGCGGAGGGGTGGCAAGAGACCCAGTACTTC
cdr3_aa: CASSRAEGWQETQYF
j_call: TRBJ2-5
v_call: TRBV7-7
d_call: -
clone_size: few

cdr3_nt: TGCAGTGCCTTCCTTGACAGTTCCCAGCATTTT
cdr3_aa: CSAFLDSSQHF
j_call: TRBJ1-5
v_call: TRBV20-1
d_call: -
clone_size: many

cdr3_nt: TGCGCCAGCAGCTCCGGACAGGTCACTCCCTACGAGCAGTACTTC
cdr3_aa: CASSSGQVTPYEQYF
j_call: TRBJ2-7
v_call: TRBV5-1
d_call: TRBD1
clone_size: many

cdr3_nt: TGTGCCACCAGCGGACCTAATTCACCCCTCCACTTT
cdr3_aa: CATSGPNSPLHF
j_call: TRBJ1-6
v_call: TRBV24-1
d_call: -
clone_size: few

cdr3_nt: TGTGCCAGCAGCCCCACAGGGCCCAGCTCCTATAATTCACCCCTCCACTTT
cdr3_aa: CASSPTGPSSYNSPLHF
j_call: TRBJ1-6
v_call: TRBV5-6
d_call: -
clone_size: -

cdr3_nt: TGCAGCGTTGAAAGGCCCGGACAGTACGAGCAGTACTTC
cdr3_aa: CSVERPGQYEQYF
j_call: TRBJ2-7
v_call: TRBV29-1
d_call: -
clone_size: few

cdr3_nt: TGCAGCAGTAGCGGGTTTGATACGCAGTATTTT
cdr3_aa: CSSSGFDTQYF
j_call: TRBJ2-3
v_call: TRBV29-1
d_call: TRBD2
clone_size: -

cdr3_nt: TGTGCCAGCAGCTTAAGGGGCAATCAGCCCCAGCATTTT
cdr3_aa: CASSLRGNQPQHF
j_call: TRBJ1-5
v_call: TRBV5-6
d_call: -
clone_size: many

cdr3_nt: TGTGCCAGCCACTCGGGGGGACAGAGGAACACTGAAGCTTTCTTT
cdr3_aa: CASHSGGQRNTEAFF
j_call: TRBJ1-1
v_call: TRBV28
d_call: TRBD1
clone_size: -

cdr3_nt: TGTGCCAGCAGCTTAGTCCAGCGAGACCCCCTCCCCCATGAGCAGTTCTTC
cdr3_aa: CASSLVQRDPLPHEQFF
j_call: TRBJ2-1
v_call: TRBV7-6
d_call: -
clone_size: many

cdr3_nt: TGCAGTGCTAGAGATTATCGGCTCAGGGAGACCCAGTACTTC
cdr3_aa: CSARDYRLRETQYF
j_call: TRBJ2-5
v_call: TRBV20-1
d_call: -
clone_size: medium-sized